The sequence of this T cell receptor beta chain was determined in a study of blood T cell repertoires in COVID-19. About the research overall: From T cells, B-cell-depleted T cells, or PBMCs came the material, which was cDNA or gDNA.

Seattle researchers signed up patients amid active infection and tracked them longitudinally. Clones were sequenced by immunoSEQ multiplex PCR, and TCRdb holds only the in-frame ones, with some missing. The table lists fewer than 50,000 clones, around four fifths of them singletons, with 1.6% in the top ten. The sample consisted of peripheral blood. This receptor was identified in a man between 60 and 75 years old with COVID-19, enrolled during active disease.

The CDR3 DNA reads TGCGCCAGCAGACCCGGGACAGAGTCCTACGAGCAGTACTTC. Its translation is CASRPGTESYEQYF. The chain carries TRBV5-1 and TRBJ2-7, with 7 nucleotides matching TRBD1. The CDR3 extends over 14 amino acids. J was trimmed by 1 base and V by 5 bases; bases with no gene match: 6. Looked up from germline, CDR1 is SGHRS and CDR2 is YFSETQ.